This record looks at one T cell receptor beta chain sequence and its context. Each sample's input was roughly 270 ng genomic DNA, some 38,000 genome equivalents. TRB was amplified by touch-down multiplex PCR, primer pools A and B combined. For each CDR3 protein, TCRdb gives one entry from its re-call of the multiplex PCR reads, without DNA. Its clone listing holds some 12,000 distinct CDR3 sequences. These data belong to a study of T cell clusters in autoimmune cytopenias. Study-level background: The median distinct TRB clonotype count was about 2,400 per sample, from a median around 50,000 reads.

CDR1 is LNHDA and CDR2 is SQIVND in the germline V gene (reference sequence). The CDR3 loop spans 15 amino acids. The same data also went into a second study, on T cell repertoires in aging, cancer and after chemotherapy. That source notes: Donor ages fell into six groups from 30 or younger up to 70 or older. Healthy donor repertoires were recorded over several months to years and showed clear clonal overlap. Compared with age-matched healthy donors, untreated hematological or solid cancer patients showed higher blood TCR clonality.

Sequenced sample: peripheral blood. This receptor was taken from a human donor in good health. V usage is TRBV19 and J usage is TRBJ2-1; TCRdb lists TRBD1, though no DNA is available to test this call. The CDR3 region is CASSIGGTGFGEQFF.